The 23 T cell receptor beta chains listed next were all sequenced from one sample in a study of blood T cell repertoires in COVID-19. Method: immunoSEQ multiplex PCR; TCRdb's copy keeps in-frame clones and lacks some. The table lists about 400,000 clones, roughly 90% of them singletons, with about 2.1% in the top ten. Material for sequencing was PBMCs or T cells enriched from blood (not recorded which). These receptors all stem from a woman aged 40 to 49 with acute COVID-19.

The V call is TRBV7-2, the J call TRBJ2-7; D may be TRBD1 (6 bases). This CDR3 has 14 residues. Per the germline V gene, CDR1 is SGHTA and CDR2 is FQGNSA. V lost 5 bases and J lost 6, with 17 bases in between. CDR3 loop: CASSKLRTAGEQYF. As DNA, the CDR3 is TGTGCCAGCAGCAAACTCCGGACAGCAGGCGAGCAGTACTTC. Full variable domain (remainder filled in from reference TRBV7-2 and TRBJ2-7): GAGVSQSPSNKVTEKGKDVELRCDPISGHTALYWYRQSLGQGLEFLIYFQGNSAPDKSGLPSDRFSAERTGGSVSTLTIQRTQQEDSAVYLCASSKLRTAGEQYFGPGTRLTVT.

The chain couples TRBV2 to TRBJ1-2, with TRBD1 matching 8 bases. J gave up 6 bases and V 3 bases, and 3 bases lay outside the gene matches. Germline CDR1 and CDR2: SNHLY and FYNNEI. The CDR3 length is 13 residues. The CDR3 bases are TGTGCCAGCAGTGAGGACAGGGCTGATGGCTACACCTTC. Its protein is CASSEDRADGYTF.

This chain uses TRBV27 with TRBJ2-7; TRBD1 aligns across 8 bases. The CDR3 has 13 amino acids. Germline CDR1 reads MNHEY; CDR2 reads SMNVEV (reference sequence). Trimming removed 5 bases from V and 7 bases from J; junction bases left unmatched: 7. The CDR3 DNA follows: TGTGCCAGCAGTGGAGACAGGGGTCGAGAGCAGTACTTC. Translated, it gives CASSGDRGREQYF.

V usage is TRBV5-4 and J usage is TRBJ2-7; TRBD1 agrees at 7 bases. The CDR3 covers 14 residues. Germline CDR1 is SGHNT and CDR2 is YYREEE (reference sequence). The trim removed 5 bases at V and 2 bases at J, leaving 7 bases unmatched. The CDR3, as DNA: TGTGCCAGCAGAGTCGACAGGGATACCTACGAGCAGTACTTC. Translation gives CASRVDRDTYEQYF.

V usage is TRBV7-9 and J usage is TRBJ2-3; possibly TRBD1 for D (6 bases). Germline lookup yields CDR1 SEHNR and CDR2 FQNEAQ (reference sequence). Trimming pared 2 bases from V and 3 bases from J, leaving 12 bases between. This CDR3 has 15 residues. CDR3 DNA: TGTGCCAGCAGCTTAACAGGGTACGGGACAGATACGCAGTATTTT. This gives the protein CASSLTGYGTDTQYF.

V gene TRBV9 combines with J gene TRBJ2-1; 7 nucleotides line up with TRBD2. The germline V gene encodes CDR1 SGDLS and CDR2 YYNGEE. The junction had 0 bases not matched to a gene; V was cut back by 0 bases and J by 0 bases. The length of the CDR3 is 15 residues. The CDR3 DNA reads as TGTGCCAGCAGCGTAGCGGGGGGCTCCTACAATGAGCAGTTCTTC. Translation: CASSVAGGSYNEQFF.

The CDR3 loop is CAWTGQALNEKLFF. The CDR3 nucleotides are TGTGCCTGGACCGGACAGGCTCTAAATGAAAAACTGTTTTTT. The chain combines TRBV30 with TRBJ1-4, with TRBD1 identical over 7 bases. Looked up from germline, CDR1 is GTSNPN and CDR2 is SVGIG (reference sequence). The CDR3 loop spans 14 amino acids. V lost 4 bases and J lost 5; bases outside the gene matches: 7.

This clone was observed once. The same CDR3 also results from other DNA sequences found in this sample. The chain couples TRBV7-9 to TRBJ1-2; D gene ambiguous. Trimming took off 1 base at V and 8 bases at J, with 8 bases between the two ends. The V gene's germline CDR1 is SEHNR and CDR2 FQNEAQ (reference sequence). The CDR3 covers 12 residues. The CDR3 reads CASSLGGQGYTF. The CDR3 region has the DNA TGTGCCAGCAGCTTAGGAGGTCAGGGCTACACCTTC.

V usage is TRBV19 and J usage is TRBJ1-2; 7 bases agree with TRBD1. CDR3 size: 14 residues. The V gene's germline CDR1 is LNHDA and CDR2 SQIVND (reference sequence). V lost 5 bases to trimming and J lost 6 bases; unmatched junction nucleotides: 9. The chain's CDR3 is CASSVGTASDGYTF. The CDR3, as DNA: TGTGCCAGTAGTGTCGGGACAGCTTCGGATGGCTACACCTTC. The complete variable domain, with remaining parts taken from reference TRBV19 and TRBJ1-2, reads DGGITQSPKYLFRKEGQNVTLSCEQNLNHDAMYWYRQDPGQGLRLIYYSQIVNDFQKGDIAEGYSVSREKKESFPLTVTSAQKNPTAFYLCASSVGTASDGYTFGSGTRLTVV.

The chain combines TRBV5-1 with TRBJ2-1; 7 nucleotides match TRBD2. The CDR3 length is 12 residues. Germline values: CDR1 SGHRS, CDR2 YFSETQ. The ends lost 4 bases at V and 7 bases at J; junction bases unmatched: 2. The CDR3: CASSTGGNEQFF. The CDR3 nucleotides are TGCGCCAGCAGCACCGGGGGGAATGAGCAGTTCTTC.

The chain carries TRBV12-5 and TRBJ2-1; D is uncertain. The CDR3 is 13 amino acids. V was shortened by 7 bases and J by 4 bases, with 11 bases between the two germline ends. The V gene's germline CDR1 is LGHNT and CDR2 FRNRAP. CDR3 in DNA: TGTGCTAGTGTATTCCGACTTTACAATGAGCAGTTCTTC. Translating gives CASVFRLYNEQFF.

The chain has TRBV20-1 and TRBJ2-3, with 10 bases aligning to TRBD1. Germline V gives CDR1 DFQATT, CDR2 SNEGSKA (reference sequence). The V gene end was trimmed by 3 bases and the J gene end by 3 bases; junction bases not matched to a gene: 6. This CDR3 contains 15 residues. The CDR3 DNA reads as TGCAGTGCTAGTTCGGGACAGGGGTTGACAGATACGCAGTATTTT. This codes for CSASSGQGLTDTQYF.

This clone was counted once. The chain couples TRBV5-1 to TRBJ2-7; a weak D match, TRBD2 (6 bases). V lost 6 bases to trimming and J lost 5 bases, with 12 bases between them. There are 12 residues in the CDR3. The germline V gene has CDR1 SGHRS and CDR2 YFSETQ. CDR3 amino acids: CASTTPGDEQYF. The CDR3 bases are TGCGCCAGCACCACACCGGGAGACGAGCAGTACTTC. The full variable domain, rest sourced from reference TRBV5-1 and TRBJ2-7, is KAGVTQTPRYLIKTRGQQVTLSCSPISGHRSVSWYQQTPGQGLQFLFEYFSETQRNKGNFPGRFSGRQFSNSRSEMNVSTLELGDSALYLCASTTPGDEQYFGPGTRLTVT.

V and J are TRBV6-5 and TRBJ1-2; 7 nucleotides align to TRBD1. The CDR3 is 15 amino acids. V dropped 0 bases and J dropped 2; count of bases not matched to a gene: 3. Per germline, CDR1 MNHEY and CDR2 SVGAGI. CDR3 sequence (DNA): TGTGCCAGCAGTTACTCAAGGGACAGCAACTATGGCTACACCTTC. Translating gives CASSYSRDSNYGYTF.

This chain links TRBV6-5 with TRBJ2-5, with D possibly TRBD2 on 6 matching bases. Trimming left V 6 bases short and J 12 bases short, with 14 bases between. The germline gives CDR1 MNHEY, CDR2 SVGAGI. The CDR3 has 11 amino acids. The CDR3 reads CASRGGNSEYF. In DNA, the CDR3 is TGTGCCAGCAGGGGAGGTAACTCCGAGTACTTC.

This chain joins TRBV30 and TRBJ2-2, with 9 bases lining up with TRBD2. Looked up from germline, CDR1 is GTSNPN and CDR2 is SVGIG (reference sequence). This CDR3 has 14 residues. Trimming at V came to 0 bases and at J to 5 bases, leaving 1 base not matched to a gene. CDR3 in DNA: TGTGCCTGGAGTGTAACTAGCGGGACCGGGGAGCTGTTTTTT. This codes for CAWSVTSGTGELFF.

The V and J genes are TRBV9 and TRBJ1-3, with a possible D match to TRBD1 (6 bases). Per the germline V gene, CDR1 is SGDLS and CDR2 is YYNGEE. V lost 0 bases and J 0 bases, leaving 16 bases between the germline ends. The CDR3 sequence is 18 residues long. DNA of the CDR3: TGTGCCAGCAGCGTAGACGGTCAGGGGACGAGCTCTGGAAACACCATATATTTT. Translation: CASSVDGQGTSSGNTIYF.

The CDR3 DNA is TGTGCCAGCAGCGGCCTTGGGGAGGGGAATGAAAAACTGTTTTTT. Translating gives CASSGLGEGNEKLFF. J is TRBJ1-4 and V is TRBV5-5; weak D call: TRBD1 (5 bases). Germline CDR1 reads SGHKS; CDR2 reads YYEKEE (reference sequence). CDR3 length: 15 residues. V shed 4 bases and J shed 5 bases, with 15 bases lying between them.

The chain recombines TRBV5-6 with TRBJ2-5; D might be TRBD1 (6 bases). The CDR3 contains 17 residues. Trimming pared 2 bases from V and 1 base from J, leaving 18 bases between. Germline V gene sequence: CDR1 SGHDT, CDR2 YYEEEE. This chain's CDR3 is CASSFPVGAGAQETQYF. CDR3 DNA: TGTGCCAGCAGCTTCCCTGTTGGGGCAGGGGCCCAAGAGACCCAGTACTTC.

V usage is TRBV6-5 and J usage is TRBJ1-5, with D possibly being TRBD1 (5 bases). V was trimmed by 7 bases and J by 6 bases, leaving 16 bases between them. This CDR3 contains 14 residues. Germline values: CDR1 MNHEY, CDR2 SVGAGI. CDR3 nucleotide sequence: TGTGCCAGCATTCGAGTGGGGGGATCTCAGCCCCAGCATTTT. As protein: CASIRVGGSQPQHF.

CDR3 DNA sequence: TGTGCCAGCAGTGAGAACAAGTACGAGCAGTACTTC. It yields the protein CASSENKYEQYF. This chain connects TRBV6-1 to TRBJ2-7; no clear D gene. Trimming removed 3 bases at V and 4 bases at J, with 7 bases between. Germline V gene data show CDR1 as MNHNS and CDR2 as SASEGT. CDR3 length: 12 amino acids.

This rearrangement joins TRBV7-6 to TRBJ2-3, with 7 positions matching TRBD2. Germline values: CDR1 SGHVS, CDR2 FNYEAQ. The CDR3 loop spans 19 amino acids. With 1 base clipped from V and 1 base from J, the junction kept 14 bases outside the gene matches. In DNA form, the CDR3 reads TGTGCCAGCAGCTTAGTAGACCGAGACCGAGCGGGGCGCACAGATACGCAGTATTTT. Translation: CASSLVDRDRAGRTDTQYF.

J is TRBJ2-7 and V is TRBV6-5; 8 nucleotides line up with TRBD1. The CDR3 sequence is 14 residues long. CDR1 MNHEY and CDR2 SVGAGI come from the germline V gene. Trimming at V came to 10 bases and at J to 2 bases, leaving 10 bases not matched to a gene. The CDR3, as DNA: TGTGCCACCACCCCAAGGACAGGGACCTACGAGCAGTACTTC. It translates to CATTPRTGTYEQYF.